This passage covers 14 T cell receptor beta chains from one sample sequenced in a study of blood T cell repertoires in COVID-19. Assay used: immunoSEQ multiplex PCR; TCRdb lists only in-frame clones, some missing. This table has hundreds of thousands of clones, 80% to 90% appearing once. The sample was peripheral blood. The receptor set was obtained from a middle-aged man with acute or convalescent COVID-19.

CDR3 protein: CASSLGSGGRVETQYF. The CDR3, as DNA: TGTGCCAGCAGCTTAGGGTCGGGAGGGCGAGTGGAGACCCAGTACTTC. The chain has TRBV7-8 and TRBJ2-5, with 8 bases fitting TRBD2. Unmatched junction bases numbered 9, after V lost 1 base and J lost 5 bases. CDR3 length: 16 amino acids. Germline values: CDR1 SGHVS, CDR2 FQNEAQ. Based on the CDR3 plus reference TRBV7-8 and TRBJ2-5, the full variable domain is GAGVSQSPRYKVAKRGQDVALRCDPISGHVSLFWYQQALGQGPEFLTYFQNEAQLDKSGLPSDRFFAERPEGSVSTLKIQRTQQEDSAVYLCASSLGSGGRVETQYFGPGTRLLVL.

CDR3 in amino acids: CASSLRGAGGPNTGELFF. As DNA, the CDR3 is TGTGCCAGCAGCCTCCGGGGAGCGGGGGGGCCGAACACCGGGGAGCTGTTTTTT. J is TRBJ2-2 and V is TRBV7-9; the match to TRBD2 covers 10 bases. CDR1 and CDR2 (germline): SEHNR, FQNEAQ (reference sequence). The CDR3 covers 18 residues. The V segment lost 5 bases and the J segment 0 bases; nucleotides outside the gene matches: 9.

The V gene is TRBV6-4, the J gene TRBJ1-2; the match to TRBD1 covers 9 bases. V was pared by 4 bases and J by 5 bases, with 5 bases of the junction left unmatched. The V gene's germline CDR1 is MRHNA and CDR2 SNTAGT. This CDR3 comprises 14 residues. The CDR3 DNA sequence: TGTGCCAGCAGTGCCGACGGGACAGGGTATGGCTACACCTTC. This encodes CASSADGTGYGYTF.

This clone was seen more than once but under ten times. The genes are TRBV7-9 and TRBJ2-7; D is possibly TRBD2 (7 bases). V lost 4 bases to trimming and J lost 5 bases, with 18 bases between them. CDR1 SEHNR and CDR2 FQNEAQ come from the germline V gene (reference sequence). The length of the CDR3 is 15 residues. CDR3 DNA: TGTGCCAGCAGCTCAAGGGGGGGTTTCCTAGACGAGCAGTACTTC. Protein: CASSSRGGFLDEQYF.

The gene calls are TRBV4-3 and TRBJ2-7, with D possibly being TRBD2 (5 bases). V lost 4 bases and J 5 bases, leaving 18 bases between the germline ends. Germline V CDR1 and CDR2: LGHNA, YSLEER. The CDR3 length is 15 residues. For the CDR3, the DNA is TGCGCCAGCAGCCGTACGCCAGGCGGGTGGGACGAGCAGTACTTC. Encoded protein: CASSRTPGGWDEQYF.

A single count supports this clone. The genes are TRBV5-1 and TRBJ1-3, with no clear D. V lost 2 bases, J lost 2 bases, and 8 bases lay in between. The CDR3 has 14 residues. Per the germline V gene, CDR1 is SGHRS and CDR2 is YFSETQ. CDR3 sequence (DNA): TGCGCCAGCAGCTTCGGGGATGCTGGAAACACCATATATTTT. Translation gives CASSFGDAGNTIYF. Based on the CDR3 plus reference TRBV5-1 and TRBJ1-3, the full variable domain is KAGVTQTPRYLIKTRGQQVTLSCSPISGHRSVSWYQQTPGQGLQFLFEYFSETQRNKGNFPGRFSGRQFSNSRSEMNVSTLELGDSALYLCASSFGDAGNTIYFGEGSWLTVV.

This clone occurred a few times. The CDR3 bases are TGCAGTGCTCACGACAGTTACGAGCAGTACTTC. Its translation: CSAHDSYEQYF. V usage is TRBV20-1 and J usage is TRBJ2-7; tentative D call: TRBD1 (5 bases). Trimming stripped 5 bases from V and 4 bases from J, with 9 bases between. Germline lookup yields CDR1 DFQATT and CDR2 SNEGSKA (reference sequence). CDR3 length: 11 residues.

This CDR3 is CASSKTGTSGSTDTQYF. CDR3 bases: TGTGCCAGCAGTAAAACCGGGACTAGCGGGAGCACAGATACGCAGTATTTT. The chain is built from TRBV2 and TRBJ2-3, with 12 bases aligning to TRBD2. The CDR3 length is 17 residues. Germline-derived CDR1 and CDR2 are SNHLY and FYNNEI. J lost 0 bases, V lost 5 bases, and 6 bases had no gene match.

The V and J genes are TRBV19 and TRBJ2-1, with D maybe TRBD1 (5 bases). The CDR3 runs 15 residues. Trimming left V 3 bases short and J 4 bases short, with 13 bases between. Germline V lookup: CDR1 LNHDA, CDR2 SQIVND (reference sequence). In DNA form, the CDR3 reads TGTGCCAGTAGTATTTCTAGGGGCCCTTACAATGAGCAGTTCTTC. This sequence encodes CASSISRGPYNEQFF.

This clone was found a few times. The chain has TRBV4-1 and TRBJ2-3; 10 bases are shared with TRBD2. In germline, CDR1 is MGHRA, CDR2 YSYEKL. This CDR3 region has 17 residues. J gave up 5 bases and V 0 bases, and 8 bases lay outside the gene matches. The CDR3 region has the DNA TGCGCCAGCAGCCAAGATGCGCTAGCGGGAGCAGTAGATACGCAGTATTTT. It encodes CASSQDALAGAVDTQYF.

The genes are TRBV11-2 and TRBJ2-3; D unclear. CDR3 size: 15 residues. Germline values: CDR1 SGHAT, CDR2 FQNNGV. V dropped 9 bases and J dropped 5 bases, with 21 bases sitting between them. The CDR3 DNA follows: TGTGCCAGTTCTCGGTTGAACTTAGCAAAAGATACGCAGTATTTT. It yields the protein CASSRLNLAKDTQYF.

This chain connects TRBV11-3 to TRBJ2-1; D might be TRBD2 (6 bases). Per the germline V gene, CDR1 is SGHNT and CDR2 is YENEEA. The CDR3 sequence is 14 residues long. The germline V and J ends were trimmed by 5 bases and 5 bases, with 13 bases remaining between them. The CDR3 DNA follows: TGTGCCAGCAGCACCCCAGGAGGGAACAATGAGCAGTTCTTC. Its protein is CASSTPGGNNEQFF.

The rearrangement joins TRBV16 to TRBJ2-1; 7 bases are shared with TRBD2. The CDR3 is 15 amino acids. Germline V gives CDR1 KGHSY, CDR2 FQNENV. Losses at the gene ends were 4 bases for V and 1 base for J; bases not matched to a gene: 4. The CDR3 protein is CASSPSGTSYNEQFF. DNA for the CDR3: TGTGCCAGCAGCCCGAGCGGGACTTCCTACAATGAGCAGTTCTTC.

This chain uses TRBV7-9 with TRBJ2-2; D is perhaps TRBD1 (6 bases). CDR3 length equals 13 residues. Germline V gene sequence: CDR1 SEHNR, CDR2 FQNEAQ (reference sequence). V dropped 5 bases and J dropped 7 bases, with 11 bases sitting between them. The CDR3 here is CASSAQGVGELFF. The CDR3, as DNA: TGTGCCAGCAGCGCACAGGGAGTCGGGGAGCTGTTTTTT.